This T cell receptor beta chain stems from a study of shared clonotypes between healthy human individuals. This clone has ten or more counts. Its antigen is currently unknown. Profiled with immunoSEQ multiplex PCR; TCRdb holds only in-frame clones, not every one. The sample carries about 2 million clones, roughly 94% recorded once. The CDR3 runs 13 residues. V was cut by 1 base and J by 4 bases, with 5 bases left in between. CDR1 SGHTA and CDR2 FQGTGA come from the germline V gene. Study findings and constraints: Relative to memory subsets, naive subsets generally showed larger estimated richness.

The sequenced material came from naive CD4+ T cells sorted from blood. Specified subset: CD45RA+ positively selected. The chain joins TRBV7-3 to TRBJ1-5; D uncertain. This TCR was recovered from a man aged 18 to 35 in good health. The CDR3 is CASSLKENQPQHF. The CDR3 bases are TGTGCCAGCAGCTTAAAGGAAAATCAGCCCCAGCATTTT.